A single sample gave rise to the 21 T cell receptor beta chains below, sequenced in a study of cytomegalovirus exposure and HLA in healthy donors. Use of 60 Vbeta and 13 Jbeta primers characterized the PCR. TCRdb's table, derived via immunoSEQ multiplex PCR, lists solely in-frame clones and lacks some. The table has approximately 110,000 clones, about 80% seen once. Sequences were obtained from PBMCs. The origin of the receptors is a man aged 40-55 years in good health and CMV-seronegative.

The rearrangement joins TRBV6-4 to TRBJ2-1; TRBD2 agrees at 11 bases. The CDR3 runs 15 residues. CDR1 MRHNA and CDR2 SNTAGT come from the germline V gene. V lost 2 bases and J lost 4; bases outside the gene matches: 1. CDR3 in amino acids: CASSDLAGGYNEQFF. The CDR3 coding sequence is TGTGCCAGCAGTGACCTAGCGGGGGGTTACAATGAGCAGTTCTTC.

This chain connects TRBV2 to TRBJ2-1, with 8 nucleotides matching TRBD1. Trimming took 9 bases from V and 0 from J; bases not matched to a gene: 7. The CDR3 extends over 15 amino acids. Germline CDR1 and CDR2: SNHLY and FYNNEI. The CDR3 sequence: CASSRDRSSYNEQFF. CDR3 DNA sequence: TGTGCCAGTAGCCGGGACAGGAGCTCCTACAATGAGCAGTTCTTC.

V usage is TRBV9 and J usage is TRBJ2-5, with TRBD2 as a possible D gene (7 bases). The V end was cut by 0 bases, the J end by 2 bases, with 11 bases between. The length of the CDR3 is 15 residues. Germline CDR1 is SGDLS and CDR2 is YYNGEE. The CDR3 DNA follows: TGTGCCAGCAGCGTAGGCGGGGGCTCTCAAGAGACCCAGTACTTC. It specifies CASSVGGGSQETQYF.

V usage is TRBV7-9 and J usage is TRBJ2-7, with 11 bases matching TRBD1. V dropped 4 bases and J dropped 4; count of bases not matched to a gene: 6. There are 15 residues in the CDR3. Germline V CDR1 and CDR2: SEHNR, FQNEAQ (reference sequence). The CDR3 nucleotides read TGTGCCAGCAGCTCATCGGGACAGGGGGGATACGAGCAGTACTTC. Translating it yields CASSSSGQGGYEQYF.

The chain employs TRBV4-1 and TRBJ2-7, with no clear D. The CDR3 sequence is 13 residues long. V was cut by 1 base and J by 3 bases, with 7 bases left in between. Germline CDR1 MGHRA, CDR2 YSYEKL. CDR3 sequence (DNA): TGCGCCAGCAGCCAAGTACAGAGCTACGAGCAGTACTTC. Translated, it gives CASSQVQSYEQYF.

This chain joins TRBV27 and TRBJ2-3; 9 bases line up with TRBD2. From germline, CDR1 is MNHEY and CDR2 SMNVEV (reference sequence). The CDR3 consists of 13 residues. J lost 7 bases, V lost 6 bases, and 5 bases had no gene match. The CDR3 DNA is TGTGCCAGCAGGGGCGGGGGGGTTAATACGCAGTATTTT. Its protein is CASRGGGVNTQYF.

J is TRBJ2-1 and V is TRBV5-4; 12 bases match TRBD2. After removal of 3 bases from V and 10 bases from J, the junction contained 11 bases not matched to a gene. CDR1 SGHNT and CDR2 YYREEE come from the germline V gene (reference sequence). The CDR3 runs to 16 residues. CDR3 in amino acids: CASSSAPSGGAVEQFF. CDR3 DNA: TGTGCCAGCAGCTCCGCCCCTAGCGGGGGGGCCGTGGAGCAGTTCTTC.

The gene calls are TRBV19 and TRBJ2-2; 7 bases agree with TRBD1. There are 14 residues in the CDR3. The V gene end was trimmed by 3 bases and the J gene end by 4 bases; junction bases not matched to a gene: 2. The germline CDR1 and CDR2 sequences are LNHDA and SQIVND (reference sequence). CDR3 sequence (DNA): TGTGCCAGTAGTATGACAGGGACCACCGGGGAGCTGTTTTTT. Amino acids: CASSMTGTTGELFF.

V is TRBV7-2 and J is TRBJ1-1, with D perhaps TRBD1 (5 bases). Deletions cut 0 bases from V and 11 bases from J, with 10 bases between. The germline CDR1 and CDR2 sequences are SGHTA and FQGNSA. The CDR3 length is 12 residues. The CDR3 loop reads CASSLAGRVAFF. CDR3 nucleotides: TGTGCCAGCAGCTTAGCGGGCAGGGTTGCTTTCTTT.

V gene TRBV7-3 combines with J gene TRBJ2-3; 8 bases match TRBD1. CDR3 size: 21 residues. The J segment lost 5 bases and the V segment lost 3 bases, leaving 25 bases of the junction unmatched. The germline V gene has CDR1 SGHTA and CDR2 FQGTGA. The DNA for the CDR3 is TGTGCCAGCAGCTTTTGGCCGCCTGCAGGGGGCTACACCCAAGATCGAGATACGCAGTATTTT. It yields the protein CASSFWPPAGGYTQDRDTQYF.

The chain joins TRBV4-3 to TRBJ2-4, with TRBD2 as a possible D gene (6 bases). Looked up from germline, CDR1 is LGHNA and CDR2 is YSLEER. The CDR3 length is 15 residues. V was clipped by 0 bases and J by 8 bases, with 14 bases between them. CDR3 DNA: TGCGCCAGCAGCCAAGATCTTGGAGGGGCGGACATTCAGTACTTC. Translation: CASSQDLGGADIQYF.

The V gene is TRBV7-2, the J gene TRBJ2-1; 11 nucleotides line up with TRBD2. This CDR3 region has 16 residues. Germline CDR1 reads SGHTA; CDR2 reads FQGNSA. J lost 5 bases, V lost 2 bases, and 5 bases had no gene match. CDR3 loop: CASSLISSGGNNEQFF. CDR3 sequence (DNA): TGTGCCAGCAGCTTAATATCTAGCGGGGGGAACAATGAGCAGTTCTTC.

The chain employs TRBV21-1 and TRBJ2-3; TRBD2, the table's D call, was not compared with the DNA. TRBV21-1 is flagged as a pseudogene. There are 17 residues in the CDR3. The CDR3 is CASSGQGVGLAGDTQYF. CDR3 bases: TGTGCCAGCAGCGGACAGGGAGTGGGTCTAGCGGGGGATACGCAGTATTTT.

The chain combines TRBV14 with TRBJ1-2; TRBD1 matches 8 bases. The V gene end was trimmed by 0 bases and the J gene end by 7 bases; junction bases not matched to a gene: 7. CDR1 is SGHDN and CDR2 is FVKESK in the germline V gene. The CDR3 extends over 15 amino acids. The CDR3 bases are TGTGCCAGCAGCCAAGACGACAGGGGTAGGAGTGGCTACACCTTC. This translates into CASSQDDRGRSGYTF.

The CDR3 DNA is TGTGCCAGCAGTCCCGGGACAGGGGGCCGTAATTCACCCCTCCACTTT. It specifies CASSPGTGGRNSPLHF. V gene TRBV28 combines with J gene TRBJ1-6, with 12 bases identical to TRBD1. Unmatched junction bases numbered 5, after V lost 5 bases and J lost 6 bases. This CDR3 comprises 16 residues. From germline, CDR1 is MDHEN and CDR2 SYDVKM.

This chain uses TRBV7-9 with TRBJ1-5, with D possibly matching TRBD1 (6 bases). This CDR3 is built from 14 residues. CDR1 and CDR2 from the germline V gene are SEHNR and FQNEAQ (reference sequence). Trimming took 4 bases from V and 3 from J, leaving 10 bases between them. In nucleotides, the CDR3 is TGTGCCAGCAGCTCACAGGGATTCAATCAGCCCCAGCATTTT. Protein product: CASSSQGFNQPQHF.

The chain carries TRBV2 and TRBJ2-7; unclear D gene. V lost 7 bases, J lost 2 bases, and 12 bases lay in between. Germline V CDR1 and CDR2: SNHLY, FYNNEI. The CDR3 sequence is 13 residues long. In DNA, the CDR3 is TGTGCCAGCAATTACGCCGGTACCTACGAGCAGTACTTC. Protein sequence: CASNYAGTYEQYF.

A single count supports this clone. J is TRBJ2-7 and V is TRBV19, with TRBD2 as a possible D gene (6 bases). The V and J ends lost 5 bases and 4 bases respectively, with 12 bases between them. The CDR3 sequence is 13 residues long. In germline, CDR1 is LNHDA, CDR2 SQIVND (reference sequence). The DNA for the CDR3 is TGTGCCAGTAGTCCGAATCGGGGGTACGAGCAGTACTTC. It translates to CASSPNRGYEQYF.

This rearrangement joins TRBV6-5 to TRBJ1-1, with D possibly matching TRBD1 (5 bases). V was clipped by 8 bases and J by 7 bases, with 17 bases between them. Germline V gives CDR1 MNHEY, CDR2 SVGAGI. The CDR3 consists of 13 residues. CDR3 residues: CASQSTGFIEAFF. Written as DNA, the CDR3 is TGTGCCAGCCAAAGCACAGGTTTTATTGAAGCTTTCTTT.

This clone was seen a single time. This chain links TRBV2 with TRBJ1-2; D is unresolved. CDR3 size: 14 residues. Trimming pared 6 bases from V and 2 bases from J, leaving 13 bases between. Germline V gene data show CDR1 as SNHLY and CDR2 as FYNNEI. DNA for the CDR3: TGTGCCAGCAGCCCCAGCGGCCCCAACTATGGCTACACCTTC. Its translation: CASSPSGPNYGYTF.

This chain joins TRBV29-1 and TRBJ2-1; D might be TRBD1 (5 bases). The CDR3 is 13 amino acids. CDR1 and CDR2 from the germline V gene are SQVTM and ANQGSEA. V shed 5 bases and J shed 8 bases, with 16 bases lying between them. The DNA of the CDR3 is TGCAGCGTTTGGGCAGGGCTAAGGGATGAGCAGTTCTTC. This gives the protein CSVWAGLRDEQFF.